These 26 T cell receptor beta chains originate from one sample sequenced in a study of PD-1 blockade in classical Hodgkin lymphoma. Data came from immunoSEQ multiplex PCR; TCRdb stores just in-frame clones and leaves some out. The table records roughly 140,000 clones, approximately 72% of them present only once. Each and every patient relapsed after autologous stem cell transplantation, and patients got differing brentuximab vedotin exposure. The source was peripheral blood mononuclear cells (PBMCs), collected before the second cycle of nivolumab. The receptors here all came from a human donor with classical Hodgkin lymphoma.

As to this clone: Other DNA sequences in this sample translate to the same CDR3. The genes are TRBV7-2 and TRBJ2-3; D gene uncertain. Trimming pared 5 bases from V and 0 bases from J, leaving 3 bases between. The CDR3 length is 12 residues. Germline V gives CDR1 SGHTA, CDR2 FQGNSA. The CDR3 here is CASSLSTDTQYF. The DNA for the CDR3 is TGTGCCAGCAGCCTTAGCACAGATACGCAGTATTTT. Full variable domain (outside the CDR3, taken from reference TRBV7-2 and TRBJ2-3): GAGVSQSPSNKVTEKGKDVELRCDPISGHTALYWYRQSLGQGLEFLIYFQGNSAPDKSGLPSDRFSAERTGGSVSTLTIQRTQQEDSAVYLCASSLSTDTQYFGPGTRLTVL.

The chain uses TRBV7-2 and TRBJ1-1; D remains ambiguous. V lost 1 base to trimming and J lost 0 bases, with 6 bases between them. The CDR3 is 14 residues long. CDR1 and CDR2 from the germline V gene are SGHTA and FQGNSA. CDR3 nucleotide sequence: TGTGCCAGCAGCTTAGTACGTTTGAACACTGAAGCTTTCTTT. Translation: CASSLVRLNTEAFF.

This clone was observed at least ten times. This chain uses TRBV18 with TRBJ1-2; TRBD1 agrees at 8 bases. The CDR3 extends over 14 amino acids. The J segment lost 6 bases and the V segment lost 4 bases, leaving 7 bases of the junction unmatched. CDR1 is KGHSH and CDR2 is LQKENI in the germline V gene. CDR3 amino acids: CASSQGRGQDGYTF. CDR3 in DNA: TGTGCCAGCTCACAAGGCAGGGGGCAAGATGGCTACACCTTC. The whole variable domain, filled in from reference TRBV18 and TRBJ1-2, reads NAGVMQNPRHLVRRRGQEARLRCSPMKGHSHVYWYRQLPEEGLKFMVYLQKENIIDESGMPKERFSAEFPKEGPSILRIQQVVRGDSAAYFCASSQGRGQDGYTFGSGTRLTVV.

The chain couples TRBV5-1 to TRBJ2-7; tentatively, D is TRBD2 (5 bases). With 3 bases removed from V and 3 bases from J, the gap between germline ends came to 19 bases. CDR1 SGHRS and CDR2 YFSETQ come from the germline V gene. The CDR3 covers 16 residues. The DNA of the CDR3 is TGCGCCAGCAGCTACGGACTCGCCGAGGGATTCTACGAGCAGTACTTC. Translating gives CASSYGLAEGFYEQYF.

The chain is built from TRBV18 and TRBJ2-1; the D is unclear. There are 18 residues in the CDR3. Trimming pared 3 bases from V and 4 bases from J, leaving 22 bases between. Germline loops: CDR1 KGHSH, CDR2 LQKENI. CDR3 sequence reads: CASSPPDGIHQMYNEQFF. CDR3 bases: TGTGCCAGCTCACCGCCGGACGGAATACACCAAATGTACAATGAGCAGTTCTTC.

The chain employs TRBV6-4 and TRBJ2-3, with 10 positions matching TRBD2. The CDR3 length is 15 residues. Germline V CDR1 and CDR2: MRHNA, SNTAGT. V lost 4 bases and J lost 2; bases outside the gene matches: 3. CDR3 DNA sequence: TGTGCCAGCAGTGTTACTAGCGGGGCCACAGATACGCAGTATTTT. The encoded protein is CASSVTSGATDTQYF.

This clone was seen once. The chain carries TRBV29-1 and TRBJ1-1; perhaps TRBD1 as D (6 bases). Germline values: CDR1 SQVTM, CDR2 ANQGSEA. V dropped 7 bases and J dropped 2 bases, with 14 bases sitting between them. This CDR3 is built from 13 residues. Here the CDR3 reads CSANREYNTEAFF. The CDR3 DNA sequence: TGCAGCGCTAACAGGGAGTATAACACTGAAGCTTTCTTT.

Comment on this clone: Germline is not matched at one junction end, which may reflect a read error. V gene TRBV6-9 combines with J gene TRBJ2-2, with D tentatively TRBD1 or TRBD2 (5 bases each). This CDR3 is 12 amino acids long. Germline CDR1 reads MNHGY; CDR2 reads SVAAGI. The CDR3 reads CASSYPGRGAVF. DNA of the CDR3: TGTGCCAGCAGTTACCCGGGACGGGGAGCTGTTTTT.

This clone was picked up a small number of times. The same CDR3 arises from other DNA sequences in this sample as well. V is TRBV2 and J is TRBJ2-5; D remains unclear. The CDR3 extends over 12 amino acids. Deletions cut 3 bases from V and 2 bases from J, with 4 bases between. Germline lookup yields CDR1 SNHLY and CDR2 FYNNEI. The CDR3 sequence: CASSEEQETQYF. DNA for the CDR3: TGTGCCAGCAGTGAGGAGCAAGAGACCCAGTACTTC.

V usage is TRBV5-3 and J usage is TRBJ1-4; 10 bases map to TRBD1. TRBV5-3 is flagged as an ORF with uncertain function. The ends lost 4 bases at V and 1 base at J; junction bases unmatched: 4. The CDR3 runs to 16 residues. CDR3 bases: TGTGCCAGAAGCAGAGGACAGGGGGTAACTAATGAAAAACTGTTTTTT. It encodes CARSRGQGVTNEKLFF.

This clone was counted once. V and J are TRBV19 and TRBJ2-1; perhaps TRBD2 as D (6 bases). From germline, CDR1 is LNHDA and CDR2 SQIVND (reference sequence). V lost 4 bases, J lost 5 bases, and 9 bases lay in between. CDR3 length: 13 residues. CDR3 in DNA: TGTGCCAGTAGTACGGGACTTCACAATGAGCAGTTCTTC. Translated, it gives CASSTGLHNEQFF. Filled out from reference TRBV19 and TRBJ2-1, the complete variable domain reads DGGITQSPKYLFRKEGQNVTLSCEQNLNHDAMYWYRQDPGQGLRLIYYSQIVNDFQKGDIAEGYSVSREKKESFPLTVTSAQKNPTAFYLCASSTGLHNEQFFGPGTRLTVL.

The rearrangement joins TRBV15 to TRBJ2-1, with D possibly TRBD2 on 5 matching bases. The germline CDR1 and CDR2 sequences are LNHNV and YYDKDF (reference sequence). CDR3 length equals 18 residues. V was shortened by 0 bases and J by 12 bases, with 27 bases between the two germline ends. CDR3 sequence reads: CATSRELAKGTGFFGQFF. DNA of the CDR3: TGTGCCACCAGCAGAGAGTTGGCAAAGGGAACGGGATTTTTTGGGCAGTTCTTC.

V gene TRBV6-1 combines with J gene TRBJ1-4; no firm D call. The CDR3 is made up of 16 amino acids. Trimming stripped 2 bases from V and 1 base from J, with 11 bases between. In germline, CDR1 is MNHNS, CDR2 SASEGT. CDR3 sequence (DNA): TGTGCCAGCAGTGAATTAGCAGACATAACTAATGAAAAACTGTTTTTT. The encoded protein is CASSELADITNEKLFF.

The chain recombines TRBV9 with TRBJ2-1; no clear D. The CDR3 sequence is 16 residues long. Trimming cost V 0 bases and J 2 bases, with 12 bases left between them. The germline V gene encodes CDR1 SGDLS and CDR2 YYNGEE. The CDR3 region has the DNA TGTGCCAGCAGCGTAGAAGACCGACCCCCCTACAATGAGCAGTTCTTC. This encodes CASSVEDRPPYNEQFF. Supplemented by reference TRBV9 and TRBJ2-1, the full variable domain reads DSGVTQTPKHLITATGQRVTLRCSPRSGDLSVYWYQQSLDQGLQFLIQYYNGEERAKGNILERFSAQQFPDLHSELNLSSLELGDSALYFCASSVEDRPPYNEQFFGPGTRLTVL.

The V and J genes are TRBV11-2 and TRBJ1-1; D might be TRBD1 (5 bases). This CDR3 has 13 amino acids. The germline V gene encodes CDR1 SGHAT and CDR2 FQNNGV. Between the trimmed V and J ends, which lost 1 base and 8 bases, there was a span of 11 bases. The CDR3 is CASSLGTGTEAFF. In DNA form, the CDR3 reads TGTGCCAGCAGCTTAGGGACGGGGACGGAAGCTTTCTTT.

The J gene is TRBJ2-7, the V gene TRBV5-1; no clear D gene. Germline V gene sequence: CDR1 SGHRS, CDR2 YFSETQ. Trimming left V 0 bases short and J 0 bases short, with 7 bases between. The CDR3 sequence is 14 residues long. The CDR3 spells CASSLDPPSYEQYF. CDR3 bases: TGCGCCAGCAGCTTGGACCCCCCCTCCTACGAGCAGTACTTC.

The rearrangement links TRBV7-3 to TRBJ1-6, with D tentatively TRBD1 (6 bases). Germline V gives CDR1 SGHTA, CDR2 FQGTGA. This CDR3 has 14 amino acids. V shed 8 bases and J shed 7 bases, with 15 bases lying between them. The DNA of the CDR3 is TGTGCCAGCTCACCCCAGGGGAACAATTCACCCCTCCACTTT. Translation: CASSPQGNNSPLHF.

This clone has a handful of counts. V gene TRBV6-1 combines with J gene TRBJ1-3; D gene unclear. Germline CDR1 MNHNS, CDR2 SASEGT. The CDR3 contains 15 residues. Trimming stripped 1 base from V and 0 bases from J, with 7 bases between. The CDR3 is CASSEDYSSGNTIYF. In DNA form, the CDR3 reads TGTGCCAGCAGTGAAGACTACAGCTCTGGAAACACCATATATTTT.

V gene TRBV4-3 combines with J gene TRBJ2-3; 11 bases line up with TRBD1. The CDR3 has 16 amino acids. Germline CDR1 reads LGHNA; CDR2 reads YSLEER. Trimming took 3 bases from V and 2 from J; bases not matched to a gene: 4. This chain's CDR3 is CASSQGTGGITDTQYF. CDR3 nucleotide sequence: TGCGCCAGCAGCCAGGGGACAGGGGGTATCACAGATACGCAGTATTTT.

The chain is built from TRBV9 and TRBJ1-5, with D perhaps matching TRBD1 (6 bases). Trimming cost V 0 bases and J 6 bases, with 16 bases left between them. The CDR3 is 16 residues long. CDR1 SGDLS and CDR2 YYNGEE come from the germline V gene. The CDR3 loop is CASSVVGGPQGQPQHF. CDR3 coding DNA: TGTGCCAGCAGCGTAGTAGGGGGTCCCCAAGGTCAGCCCCAGCATTTT.

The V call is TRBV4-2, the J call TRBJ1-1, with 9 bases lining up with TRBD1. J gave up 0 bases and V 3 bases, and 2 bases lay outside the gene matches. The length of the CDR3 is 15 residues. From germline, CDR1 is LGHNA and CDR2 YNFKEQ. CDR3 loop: CASSQWDRVNTEAFF. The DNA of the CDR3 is TGTGCCAGCAGCCAGTGGGACAGGGTGAACACTGAAGCTTTCTTT.

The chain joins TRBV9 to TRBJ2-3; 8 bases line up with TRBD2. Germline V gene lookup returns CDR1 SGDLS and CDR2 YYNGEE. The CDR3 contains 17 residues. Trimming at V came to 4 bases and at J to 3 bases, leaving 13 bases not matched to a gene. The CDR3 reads CASSLRASGSLTDTQYF. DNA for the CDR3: TGTGCCAGCAGCCTGCGCGCGAGCGGGAGTTTAACAGATACGCAGTATTTT.

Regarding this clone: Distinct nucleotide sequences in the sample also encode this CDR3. The CDR3 DNA reads TGTGCCAGCAGCCGGGGACAGGGAGATGGCTACACCTTC. As protein: CASSRGQGDGYTF. The rearrangement links TRBV7-3 to TRBJ1-2, with 9 bases fitting TRBD1. The CDR3 has 13 residues. The junction had 4 bases not matched to a gene; V was cut back by 5 bases and J by 6 bases. The germline CDR1 and CDR2 sequences are SGHTA and FQGTGA.

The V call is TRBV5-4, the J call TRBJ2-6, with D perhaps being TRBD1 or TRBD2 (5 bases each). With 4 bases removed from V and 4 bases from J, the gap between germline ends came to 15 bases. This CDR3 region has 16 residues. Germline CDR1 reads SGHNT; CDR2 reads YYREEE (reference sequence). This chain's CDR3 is CASSGSGTRGANVLTF. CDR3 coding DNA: TGTGCCAGCAGCGGATCGGGGACGCGGGGGGCCAACGTCCTGACTTTC.

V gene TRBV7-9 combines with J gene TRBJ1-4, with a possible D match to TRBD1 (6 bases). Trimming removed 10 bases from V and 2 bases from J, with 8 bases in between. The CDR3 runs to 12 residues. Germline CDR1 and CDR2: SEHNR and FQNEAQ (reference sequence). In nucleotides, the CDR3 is TGTGCCACGGGGGGCACTAATGAAAAACTGTTTTTT. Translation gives CATGGTNEKLFF.

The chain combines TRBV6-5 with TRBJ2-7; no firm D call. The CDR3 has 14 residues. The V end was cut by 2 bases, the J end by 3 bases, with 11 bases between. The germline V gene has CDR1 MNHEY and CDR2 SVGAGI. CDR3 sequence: CASSYRSSSYEQYF. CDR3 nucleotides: TGTGCCAGCAGTTACAGATCGTCTAGCTACGAGCAGTACTTC.